Following are 3 T cell receptor beta chains from one sample sequenced in a study of shared clonotypes between healthy human individuals. Assay used: immunoSEQ multiplex PCR; TCRdb lists only in-frame clones, some missing. Here the sample spans millions of clones, roughly 92% being singletons. The sequenced material came from naive CD4+ T cells sorted from blood. Subset given: CD45RA+ positively selected. Receptors were obtained from a man between 18 and 29 years old in good health.

This sequence joins TRBV6-5 and TRBJ2-7; TRBD1 agrees at 8 bases. Germline CDR1 and CDR2: MNHEY and SVGAGI. This CDR3 has 15 amino acids. The V and J ends lost 0 bases and 6 bases, in that order; junction bases with no gene match: 7. The CDR3 sequence: CASSYSRQGAFEQYF. The CDR3 region has the DNA TGTGCCAGCAGTTACTCGCGGCAGGGGGCGTTCGAGCAGTACTTC.

The V call is TRBV19, the J call TRBJ1-3; no definite D call. V dropped 5 bases and J dropped 0 bases, with 11 bases sitting between them. Germline loops: CDR1 LNHDA, CDR2 SQIVND (reference sequence). The CDR3 loop spans 15 amino acids. In DNA, the CDR3 is TGTGCCAGTAGTGGCGGGCAGAGCTCTGGAAACACCATATATTTT. Amino acid sequence: CASSGGQSSGNTIYF.

V usage is TRBV4-1 and J usage is TRBJ2-1, with 9 positions matching TRBD2. Germline CDR1 and CDR2: MGHRA and YSYEKL. V trimming: 0 bases; J trimming: 10 bases; junction bases outside the gene matches: 16. This CDR3 region has 18 residues. As DNA, the CDR3 is TGCGCCAGCAGCCAAGATCCGGCTAGCGGGATAGGGGCATGGGAGCAGTTCTTC. It yields the protein CASSQDPASGIGAWEQFF.